This T cell receptor beta chain originates from a study of cytomegalovirus exposure and HLA in healthy donors. Study-wide background: The early release's HLA-typed donors yielded 65 million to 85 million unique TCRs.

The PCR was carried out with 60 Vbeta primers and 13 Jbeta primers. Measured with immunoSEQ multiplex PCR; TCRdb has only the in-frame clones, and not every one. The sample comprises more than 140,000 clones, roughly 73% of which are singletons, and about 3.5% rests with the top ten. From germline, CDR1 is LGHNA and CDR2 YNFKEQ. This CDR3 has 14 amino acids. The V segment lost 1 base and the J segment 8 bases; nucleotides outside the gene matches: 6. Broader study findings: Links to common viral pathogens appeared, in a later analysis, for several of the most significant clusters. Rarity held for most TCR sequences, but there were some public TCRs that occurred in many donors.

As to this clone: What it binds is not known.

Sequences were obtained from PBMCs. V and J are TRBV4-2 and TRBJ1-2; 8 bases line up with TRBD1. The sequence derives from a man aged 35 to 55 in good health and CMV-seronegative. The CDR3 region has the DNA TGTGCCAGCAGCCAAGCGGACAGGGATTGGGGCTACACCTTC. This translates into CASSQADRDWGYTF.